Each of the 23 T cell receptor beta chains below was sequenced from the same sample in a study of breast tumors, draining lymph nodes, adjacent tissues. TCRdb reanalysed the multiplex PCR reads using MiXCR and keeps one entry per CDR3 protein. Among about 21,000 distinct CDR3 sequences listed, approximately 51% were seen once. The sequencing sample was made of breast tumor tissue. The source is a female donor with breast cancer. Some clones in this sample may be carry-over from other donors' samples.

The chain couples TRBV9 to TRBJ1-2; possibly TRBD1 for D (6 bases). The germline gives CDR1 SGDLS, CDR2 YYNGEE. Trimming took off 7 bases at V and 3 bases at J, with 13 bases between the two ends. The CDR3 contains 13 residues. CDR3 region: CASAGRGDYGYTF. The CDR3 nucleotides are TGTGCCAGCGCGGGCAGGGGAGACTATGGCTACACCTTC.

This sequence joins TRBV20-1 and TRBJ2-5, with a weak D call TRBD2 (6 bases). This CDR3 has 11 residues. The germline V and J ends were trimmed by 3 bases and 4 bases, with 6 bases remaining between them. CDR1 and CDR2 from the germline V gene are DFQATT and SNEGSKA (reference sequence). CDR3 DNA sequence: TGCAGTGCTAGCGGGAGAGAGACCCAGTACTTC. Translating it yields CSASGRETQYF.

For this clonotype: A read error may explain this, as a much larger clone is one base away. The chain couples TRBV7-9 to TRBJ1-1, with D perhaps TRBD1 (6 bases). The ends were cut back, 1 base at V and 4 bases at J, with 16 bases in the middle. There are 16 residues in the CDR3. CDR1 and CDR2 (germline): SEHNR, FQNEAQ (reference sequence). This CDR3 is CASSLGGGAVGTEAFF. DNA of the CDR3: TGTGCCAGCAGCTTAGGGGGGGGGGCAGTGGGCACTGAAGCTTTCTTT. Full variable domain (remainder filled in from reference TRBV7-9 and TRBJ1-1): DTGVSQNPRHKITKRGQNVTFRCDPISEHNRLYWYRQTLGQGPEFLTYFQNEAQLEKSRLLSDRFSAERPKGSFSTLEIQRTEQGDSAMYLCASSLGGGAVGTEAFFGQGTRLTVV.

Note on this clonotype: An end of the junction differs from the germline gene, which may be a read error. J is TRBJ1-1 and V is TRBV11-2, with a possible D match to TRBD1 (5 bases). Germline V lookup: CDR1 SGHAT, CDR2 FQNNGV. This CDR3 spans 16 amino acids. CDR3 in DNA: TGTGCCAGCAGCTCCGGCCCAGGGCGGTTGTTCACTGGAGCTTTCTTT. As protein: CASSSGPGRLFTGAFF.

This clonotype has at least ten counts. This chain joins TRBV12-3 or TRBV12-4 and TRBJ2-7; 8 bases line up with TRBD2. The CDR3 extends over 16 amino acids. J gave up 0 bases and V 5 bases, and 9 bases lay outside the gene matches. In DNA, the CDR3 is TGTGCCAGCAGTCAAGCGGGAGCGACGAGCTCCTACGAGCAGTACTTC. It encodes CASSQAGATSSYEQYF.

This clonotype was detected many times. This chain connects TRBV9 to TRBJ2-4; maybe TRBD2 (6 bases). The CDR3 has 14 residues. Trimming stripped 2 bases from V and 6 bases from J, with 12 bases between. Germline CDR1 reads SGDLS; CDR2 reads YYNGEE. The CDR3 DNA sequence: TGTGCCAGCAGCGTCGGCGGGCGGGGAAACATTCAGTACTTC. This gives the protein CASSVGGRGNIQYF.

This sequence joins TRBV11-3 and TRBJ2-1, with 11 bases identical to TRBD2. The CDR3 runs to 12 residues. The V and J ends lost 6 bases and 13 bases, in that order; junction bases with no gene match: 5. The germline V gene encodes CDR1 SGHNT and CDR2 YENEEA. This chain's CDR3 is CASRETSGSQFF. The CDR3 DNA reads TGTGCCAGCAGGGAAACTAGCGGGAGCCAGTTCTTC.

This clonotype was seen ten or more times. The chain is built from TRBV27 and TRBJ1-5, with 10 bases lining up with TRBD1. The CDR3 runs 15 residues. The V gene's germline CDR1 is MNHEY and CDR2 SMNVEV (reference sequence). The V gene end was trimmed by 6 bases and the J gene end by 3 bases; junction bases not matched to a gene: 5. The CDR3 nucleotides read TGTGCCAGCAGACTGGACAGGGGGTACAATCAGCCCCAGCATTTT. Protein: CASRLDRGYNQPQHF.

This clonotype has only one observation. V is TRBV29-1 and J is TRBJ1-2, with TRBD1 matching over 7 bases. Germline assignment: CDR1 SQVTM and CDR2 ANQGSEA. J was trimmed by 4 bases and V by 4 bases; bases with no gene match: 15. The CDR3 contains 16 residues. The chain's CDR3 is CSVVSGTAGDSYGYTF. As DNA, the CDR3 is TGCAGCGTTGTGTCCGGGACAGCGGGGGATAGCTATGGCTACACCTTC.

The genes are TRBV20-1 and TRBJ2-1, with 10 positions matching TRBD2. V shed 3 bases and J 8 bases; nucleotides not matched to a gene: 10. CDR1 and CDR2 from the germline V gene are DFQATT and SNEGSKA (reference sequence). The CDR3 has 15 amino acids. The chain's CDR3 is CSARKELAGWDEQFF. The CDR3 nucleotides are TGCAGTGCTAGGAAAGAACTAGCGGGATGGGATGAGCAGTTCTTC.

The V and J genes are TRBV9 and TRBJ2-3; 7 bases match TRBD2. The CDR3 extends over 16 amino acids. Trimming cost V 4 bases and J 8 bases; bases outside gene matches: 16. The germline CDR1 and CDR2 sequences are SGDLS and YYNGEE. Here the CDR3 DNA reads TGTGCCAGCAGCCCCTTAGGCGGGAGAGCGTCAGGTACGCAGTATTTT. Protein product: CASSPLGGRASGTQYF.

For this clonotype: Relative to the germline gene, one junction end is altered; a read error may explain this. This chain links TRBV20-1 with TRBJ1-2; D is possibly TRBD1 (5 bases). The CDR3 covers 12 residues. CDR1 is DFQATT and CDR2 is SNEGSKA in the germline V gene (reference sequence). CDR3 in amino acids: CSAREAARGCTF. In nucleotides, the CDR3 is TGCAGTGCTAGAGAGGCAGCGCGGGGCTGCACCTTC.

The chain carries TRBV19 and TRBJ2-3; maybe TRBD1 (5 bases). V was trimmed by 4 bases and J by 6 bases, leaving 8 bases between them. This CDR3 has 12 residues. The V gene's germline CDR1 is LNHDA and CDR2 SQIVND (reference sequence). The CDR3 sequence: CASSRGADTQYF. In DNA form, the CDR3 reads TGTGCCAGTAGTAGGGGCGCGGATACGCAGTATTTT.

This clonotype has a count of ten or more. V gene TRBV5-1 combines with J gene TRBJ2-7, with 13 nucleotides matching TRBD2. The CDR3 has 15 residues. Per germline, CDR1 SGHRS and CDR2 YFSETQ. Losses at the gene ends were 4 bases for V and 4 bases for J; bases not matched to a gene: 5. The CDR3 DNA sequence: TGCGCCAGCAGCCAAGGGACTAGCGGGATATACGAGCAGTACTTC. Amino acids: CASSQGTSGIYEQYF.

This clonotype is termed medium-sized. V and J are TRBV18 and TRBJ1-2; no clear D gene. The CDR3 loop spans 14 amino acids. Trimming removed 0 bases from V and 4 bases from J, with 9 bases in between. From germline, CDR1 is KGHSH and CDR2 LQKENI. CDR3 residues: CASSPPTESYGYTF. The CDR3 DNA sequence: TGTGCCAGCTCACCACCCACGGAGTCCTATGGCTACACCTTC. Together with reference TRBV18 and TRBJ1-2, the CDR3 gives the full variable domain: NAGVMQNPRHLVRRRGQEARLRCSPMKGHSHVYWYRQLPEEGLKFMVYLQKENIIDESGMPKERFSAEFPKEGPSILRIQQVVRGDSAAYFCASSPPTESYGYTFGSGTRLTVV.

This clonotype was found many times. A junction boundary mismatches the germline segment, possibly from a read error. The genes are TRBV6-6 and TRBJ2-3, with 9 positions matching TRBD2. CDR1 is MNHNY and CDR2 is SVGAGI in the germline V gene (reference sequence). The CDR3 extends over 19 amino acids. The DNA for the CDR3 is TGTGCCAGCAGTCACTCGACCCCGGCTAGCGGGATGGAAACAGATACGCAGTATTTT. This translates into CASSHSTPASGMETDTQYF.

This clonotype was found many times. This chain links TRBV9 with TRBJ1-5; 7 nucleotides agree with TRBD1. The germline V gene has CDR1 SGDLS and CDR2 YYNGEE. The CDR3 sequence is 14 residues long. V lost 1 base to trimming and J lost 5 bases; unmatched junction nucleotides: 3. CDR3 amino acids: CASSVQGGDQPQHF. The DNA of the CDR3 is TGTGCCAGCAGCGTACAGGGGGGGGATCAGCCCCAGCATTTT.

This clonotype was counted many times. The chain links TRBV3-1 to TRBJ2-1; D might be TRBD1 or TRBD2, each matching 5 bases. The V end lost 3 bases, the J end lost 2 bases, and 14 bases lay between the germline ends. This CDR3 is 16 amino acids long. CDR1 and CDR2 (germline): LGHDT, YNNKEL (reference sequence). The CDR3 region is CASSQPRVGAYNEQFF. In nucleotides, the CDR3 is TGTGCCAGCAGCCAGCCACGCGTGGGGGCCTACAATGAGCAGTTCTTC.

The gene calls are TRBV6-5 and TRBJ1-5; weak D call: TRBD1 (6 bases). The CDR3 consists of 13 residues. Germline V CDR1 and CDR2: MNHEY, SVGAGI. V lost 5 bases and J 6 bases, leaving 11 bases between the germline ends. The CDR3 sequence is CASSPGVSQPQHF. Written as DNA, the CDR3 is TGTGCCAGCAGTCCAGGGGTGTCTCAGCCCCAGCATTTT.

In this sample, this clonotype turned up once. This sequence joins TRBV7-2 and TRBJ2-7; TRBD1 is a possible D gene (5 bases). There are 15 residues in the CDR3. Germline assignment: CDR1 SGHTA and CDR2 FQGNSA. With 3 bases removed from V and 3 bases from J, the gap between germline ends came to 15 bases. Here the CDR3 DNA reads TGTGCCAGCAGCTTTGCACAGGTGAGCTTCTACGAGCAGTACTTC. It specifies CASSFAQVSFYEQYF.

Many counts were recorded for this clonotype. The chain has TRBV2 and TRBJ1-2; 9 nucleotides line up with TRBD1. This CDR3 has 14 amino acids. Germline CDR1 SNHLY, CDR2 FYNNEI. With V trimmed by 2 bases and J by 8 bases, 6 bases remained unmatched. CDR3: CASSEPQGAVGYTF. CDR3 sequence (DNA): TGTGCCAGCAGTGAACCACAGGGGGCGGTCGGCTACACCTTC.

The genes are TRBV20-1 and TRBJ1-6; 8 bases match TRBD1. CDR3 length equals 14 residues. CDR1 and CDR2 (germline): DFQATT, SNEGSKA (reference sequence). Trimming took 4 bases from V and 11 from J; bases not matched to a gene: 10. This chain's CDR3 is CSATEGQEDPPLHF. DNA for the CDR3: TGCAGTGCTACGGAGGGACAGGAGGATCCACCCCTCCACTTT.

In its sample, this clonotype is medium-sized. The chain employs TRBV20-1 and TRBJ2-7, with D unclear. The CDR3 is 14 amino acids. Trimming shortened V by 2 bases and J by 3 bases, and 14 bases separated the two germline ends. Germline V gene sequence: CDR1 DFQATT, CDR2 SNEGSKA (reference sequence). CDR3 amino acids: CSARSVISIYEQYF. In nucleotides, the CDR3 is TGCAGTGCTAGATCCGTTATATCGATCTACGAGCAGTACTTC.